This T cell receptor (beta chain) comes out of a study of brain T cells in children with intractable seizures. Whole-study results and caveats: Pre-surgery blood may have been undersampled, hiding some clones.

The time point denotes: blood from clinic visit 5 months post-surgery; TSC patient then seizure free. Patients received at least one anti-epileptic drug before surgery. V gave up 0 bases and J gave up 0 bases, with 12 bases separating them. The V gene's germline CDR1 is SGDLS and CDR2 YYNGEE. The CDR3 is 16 residues long. Assay: immunoSEQ multiplex PCR; the TCRdb copy retains only in-frame clones and omits some. The sample lists a few hundred thousand clones; nearly 95% were seen once. This clone was counted a single time. The target antigen is unknown. The chain carries TRBV9 and TRBJ1-1; D is undetermined. The material was peripheral blood, obtained roughly 5 months after surgery. The TCR sequence derives from a boy in the first two years of life with tuberous sclerosis and intractable seizures. This chain's CDR3 is CASSVVKGVVNTEAFF. The CDR3 region has the DNA TGTGCCAGCAGCGTAGTAAAAGGAGTGGTGAACACTGAAGCTTTCTTT. Based on the CDR3 plus reference TRBV9 and TRBJ1-1, the full variable domain is DSGVTQTPKHLITATGQRVTLRCSPRSGDLSVYWYQQSLDQGLQFLIQYYNGEERAKGNILERFSAQQFPDLHSELNLSSLELGDSALYFCASSVVKGVVNTEAFFGQGTRLTVV.